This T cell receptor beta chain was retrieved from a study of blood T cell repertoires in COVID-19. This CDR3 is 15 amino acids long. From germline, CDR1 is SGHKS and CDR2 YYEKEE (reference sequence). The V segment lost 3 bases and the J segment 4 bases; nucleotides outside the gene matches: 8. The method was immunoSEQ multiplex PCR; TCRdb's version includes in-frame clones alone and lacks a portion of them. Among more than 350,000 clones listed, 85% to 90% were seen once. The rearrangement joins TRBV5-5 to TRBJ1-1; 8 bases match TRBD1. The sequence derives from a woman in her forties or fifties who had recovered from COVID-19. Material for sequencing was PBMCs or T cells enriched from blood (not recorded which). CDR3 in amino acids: CASSWEQGVGTEAFF. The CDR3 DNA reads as TGTGCCAGCAGCTGGGAACAGGGGGTTGGCACTGAAGCTTTCTTT.